This T cell receptor beta chain was observed in a study of blood T cell repertoires in COVID-19. Study in general: In each case, the material was cDNA or gDNA derived from T cells, B-cell-depleted T cells, or PBMCs.

Those who participated ranged in age from roughly 18 to 100 years and resided in around 22 US areas. The recovered donors of Cohort 3 showed two negative PCRs, clearance, or symptom resolution. V shed 12 bases and J 1 base; nucleotides not matched to a gene: 3. This CDR3 region has 12 residues. CDR1 and CDR2 from the germline V gene are KGHDR and SFDVKD. Only in-frame clones appear in the TCRdb table, and some are missing; sequencing was by immunoSEQ multiplex PCR. The sample includes more than 250,000 clones, 87% of them seen just once. The rearrangement uses TRBV24-1 and TRBJ1-1; 8 nucleotides line up with TRBD1. Sample: PBMCs or T cells enriched from blood (not recorded which). The sequence was obtained from a woman aged 25-40 years who had recovered from COVID-19. The CDR3 loop reads CAAGGSNTEAFF. In nucleotides, the CDR3 is TGTGCCGCAGGGGGCTCGAACACTGAAGCTTTCTTT.